This is a list of T cell receptor beta chains from one sample in a study of blood T cell repertoires in COVID-19. Using immunoSEQ multiplex PCR, the repertoire was profiled, and TCRdb retains in-frame clones only, with some absent. The table shows 100,000 or so clones, with around 89% occurring only once. The sample taken for sequencing was peripheral blood. Receptors originate from a human donor with acute or convalescent COVID-19. The donor label of this sample is uncertain. CDR3s include the opening cysteine and the closing phenylalanine or tryptophan. D genes are given only for firm matches. Rows give clone size only sometimes, using once, few, many, or a class for an expanded clone.

d_call j_call clone_size v_call cdr3_aa cdr3_nt
TRBD1 TRBJ1-2 NA TRBV7-8 CASSSALQGSGYTF TGTGCCAGCAGCTCGGCCCTACAGGGGTCTGGCTACACCTTC
TRBD2 TRBJ2-2 once TRBV6-2/TRBV6-3 CASSPHIAGMIAGELFF TGTGCCAGCAGCCCCCATATAGCGGGAATGATCGCCGGGGAGCTGTTTTTT
NA TRBJ2-3 NA TRBV6-5 CASILTGNTQYF TGTGCCAGCATCCTCACCGGGAATACGCAGTATTTT
NA TRBJ1-2 NA TRBV4-3 CASSPSDDRNTRLLLYGYTF TGCGCCAGCAGCCCCTCCGACGACAGGAACACCCGGCTACTACTTTATGGCTACACCTTC
NA TRBJ1-6 NA TRBV19 CASRQLSNSPLHF TGTGCCAGTAGACAGCTTTCTAATTCACCCCTCCACTTT
NA TRBJ2-1 NA TRBV11-2 CASSLEGVGSNEQFF TGTGCCAGCAGCTTAGAGGGAGTCGGGAGTAATGAGCAGTTCTTC
TRBD1 TRBJ1-1 NA TRBV18 CASSPRPGQGTGTEAFF TGTGCCAGCTCACCCCGACCAGGACAGGGTACGGGCACTGAAGCTTTCTTT
NA TRBJ1-2 NA TRBV6-5 CASNSRSLGYGYTF TGTGCCAGCAACTCGAGGTCCCTAGGCTATGGCTACACCTTC
TRBD2 TRBJ2-2 NA TRBV4-3 CASSQDHMAGLAGAGELFF TGCGCCAGCAGCCAAGATCATATGGCGGGACTAGCGGGAGCCGGGGAGCTGTTTTTT
TRBD1 TRBJ2-3 NA TRBV24-1 CATSDPGQGPDTQYF TGTGCCACCAGTGACCCCGGACAGGGACCAGATACGCAGTATTTT
NA TRBJ1-5 once TRBV2 CASRGRRSNQPQHF TGTGCCAGCAGGGGGCGAAGGAGCAATCAGCCCCAGCATTTT
NA TRBJ1-1 NA TRBV3-1/TRBV3-2 CASTPKGGQGTEAFF TGTGCCAGCACTCCGAAAGGGGGTCAGGGTACCGAAGCTTTCTTT
NA TRBJ1-6 few TRBV25-1 CASSEYRQSSGDSPLHF TGTGCCAGCAGTGAATATAGACAGTCATCGGGGGATTCACCCCTCCACTTT
NA TRBJ1-3 NA TRBV27 CASSLRLSSGNTIYF TGTGCCAGCAGTTTACGACTAAGCTCTGGAAACACCATATATTTT
TRBD2 TRBJ2-1 NA TRBV3-1/TRBV3-2 CASSQTPGLAAQFF TGTGCCAGCAGCCAAACACCGGGACTAGCGGCGCAGTTCTTC
NA TRBJ2-7 NA TRBV30 CAWRTGSEQYF TGTGCCTGGAGAACAGGGTCCGAGCAGTACTTC
TRBD2 TRBJ2-1 NA TRBV4-3 CASSQAPGLAISGSYNEQFF TGCGCCAGCAGCCAAGCACCGGGACTAGCGATCTCTGGCTCCTACAATGAGCAGTTCTTC
TRBD1 TRBJ2-5 NA TRBV5-8 CASSPGQGQETQYF TGTGCCAGCAGCCCGGGACAGGGTCAAGAGACCCAGTACTTC
TRBD2 TRBJ2-1 once TRBV3-1/TRBV3-2 CASSQGGTTYNEQFF TGTGCCAGCAGCCAAGGGGGGACTACTTACAATGAGCAGTTCTTC
TRBD2 TRBJ2-1 NA TRBV28 CASSTGLAYNEQFF TGTGCCAGCAGTACGGGACTAGCATACAATGAGCAGTTCTTC
TRBD1 TRBJ2-7 NA TRBV28 CASSSTGLEQYF TGTGCCAGCAGTTCGACAGGGCTCGAGCAGTACTTC
NA TRBJ1-1 once TRBV6-1 CASSEGQWQGGMNTEAFF TGTGCCAGCAGTGAAGGCCAATGGCAGGGAGGTATGAACACTGAAGCTTTCTTT
TRBD2 TRBJ2-5 NA TRBV7-2 CASSLVASGQETQYF TGTGCCAGCAGCTTAGTAGCTAGCGGGCAAGAGACCCAGTACTTC
NA TRBJ1-3 NA TRBV6-1 CASSEASLVGNTIYF TGTGCCAGCAGTGAAGCGTCTTTAGTTGGAAACACCATATATTTT
TRBD1 TRBJ1-2 NA TRBV7-2 CASSSQGARGYTF TGTGCCAGCAGCTCACAGGGGGCTCGGGGCTACACCTTC
NA TRBJ1-5 NA TRBV2 CASNQGKINQPQHF TGTGCCAGCAATCAGGGGAAGATCAATCAGCCCCAGCATTTT
NA TRBJ1-2 NA TRBV3-1/TRBV3-2 CASSQRSELDYTF TGTGCCAGCAGCCAACGGAGTGAGTTGGACTACACCTTC
TRBD1 TRBJ1-1 NA TRBV4-3 CASSQGVRQGKDTEAFF TGCGCCAGCAGCCAGGGGGTCCGACAGGGTAAGGACACTGAAGCTTTCTTT
NA TRBJ1-6 NA TRBV28 CASSLGVSAAYNSPLHF TGTGCCAGCAGCCTAGGGGTATCAGCTGCCTATAATTCACCCCTCCACTTT
NA TRBJ1-5 NA TRBV28 CASGSYQTNQPQHF TGTGCCAGCGGCTCTTACCAGACAAATCAGCCCCAGCATTTT
NA TRBJ1-6 NA TRBV11-2 CASSWGVISPLHF TGTGCCAGCAGCTGGGGGGTTATTTCACCCCTCCACTTT
TRBD1 TRBJ2-1 NA TRBV3-1/TRBV3-2 CASSQAGTGKFF TGTGCCAGCAGCCAAGCCGGGACAGGGAAATTCTTC
NA TRBJ2-7 NA TRBV14 CASSQHQSSYEQYF TGTGCCAGCAGCCAACATCAATCCTCCTACGAGCAGTACTTC
NA TRBJ1-1 NA TRBV7-2 CASSLIGGALRQTEAFF TGTGCCAGCAGCTTAATTGGGGGGGCCCTTAGGCAAACTGAAGCTTTCTTT
TRBD1 TRBJ1-2 NA TRBV28 CASLSGTGLSGYTF TGTGCCAGCCTTTCCGGGACAGGGCTTAGTGGCTACACCTTC
NA TRBJ1-2 NA TRBV4-1 CASSQESGTSGYTF TGCGCCAGCAGCCAAGAATCTGGGACAAGCGGCTACACCTTC
NA TRBJ1-6 NA TRBV5-6 CASSSTTGYNSPLHF TGTGCCAGCAGCTCCACGACAGGCTATAATTCACCCCTCCACTTT
NA TRBJ2-4 NA TRBV5-4 CASSLPTGLAKNIQYF TGTGCCAGCAGCCTACCGACAGGTTTAGCCAAAAACATTCAGTACTTC
NA TRBJ2-3 NA TRBV5-6 CASSLYSTDTQYF TGTGCCAGCAGCTTGTACTCCACAGATACGCAGTATTTT
TRBD1 TRBJ2-1 NA TRBV7-9 CASSLSQGAYNEQFF TGTGCCAGCAGCTTATCACAGGGGGCCTACAATGAGCAGTTCTTC
NA TRBJ2-3 NA TRBV5-1 CASSSPTQYF TGCGCCAGCAGCTCTCCTACGCAGTATTTT
NA TRBJ1-5 many TRBV6-2/TRBV6-3 CASSQQNSNQPQHF TGTGCCAGCAGTCAACAGAATAGCAATCAGCCCCAGCATTTT
TRBD1 TRBJ2-1 NA TRBV18 CASSPRGRDEQFF TGTGCCAGCTCACCAAGGGGGCGGGATGAGCAGTTCTTC
NA TRBJ1-3 NA TRBV15 CATSRERVANTIYF TGTGCCACCAGCAGGGAGAGGGTTGCAAACACCATATATTTT
TRBD2 TRBJ2-1 NA TRBV7-3 CASSRGLAGGEQFF TGTGCCAGCAGCCGGGGACTAGCGGGAGGTGAGCAGTTCTTC
NA TRBJ2-1 NA TRBV15 CATSFGGGLNRRNEQFF TGTGCCACCAGCTTCGGCGGGGGCCTGAATCGAAGGAATGAGCAGTTCTTC
TRBD1 TRBJ1-5 NA TRBV19 CASSRGTGGVRVQPQHF TGTGCCAGTAGTAGGGGGACAGGGGGCGTGCGGGTGCAGCCCCAGCATTTT
TRBD2 TRBJ2-5 NA TRBV4-1 CASSQDELAVVQETQYF TGCGCCAGCAGCCAAGATGAACTAGCGGTGGTCCAAGAGACCCAGTACTTC
NA TRBJ1-5 NA TRBV30 CAWSASTVNQPQHF TGTGCCTGGAGTGCCTCGACAGTCAATCAGCCCCAGCATTTT
NA TRBJ2-3 NA TRBV5-4 CASSAPTQNTDTQYF TGTGCCAGCAGCGCACCAACACAAAACACAGATACGCAGTATTTT
NA TRBJ1-2 NA TRBV19 CASSIPGTPIGPYGYTF TGTGCCAGTAGTATCCCCGGGACACCCATAGGCCCGTATGGCTACACCTTC
NA TRBJ2-5 once TRBV4-1 CASSQGGASWETQYF TGCGCCAGCAGCCAAGGGGGAGCGAGCTGGGAGACCCAGTACTTC
NA TRBJ1-5 NA TRBV6-2/TRBV6-3 CASSYMEYSNQPQHF TGTGCCAGCAGTTACATGGAGTATAGCAATCAGCCCCAGCATTTT
NA TRBJ1-4 NA TRBV6-1 CASSELSGPNEKLFF TGTGCCAGCAGTGAACTATCAGGGCCTAATGAAAAACTGTTTTTT
TRBD1 TRBJ2-7 NA TRBV7-2 CASSSGTGSRYEQYF TGTGCCAGCAGCTCCGGGACAGGGAGCAGGTACGAGCAGTACTTC
TRBD2 TRBJ2-1 NA TRBV7-9 CASSLAGEGKEQFF TGTGCCAGCAGCTTAGCGGGGGAGGGGAAAGAGCAGTTCTTC
NA TRBJ1-5 NA TRBV10-2 CASSGAGKGNQPQHF TGCGCCAGCAGTGGGGCGGGGAAGGGCAATCAGCCCCAGCATTTT
NA TRBJ1-5 NA TRBV29-1 CSVANSPYSNQPQHF TGCAGCGTTGCTAACAGCCCCTATAGCAATCAGCCCCAGCATTTT
TRBD2 TRBJ2-5 NA TRBV12-3/TRBV12-4 CASRTSRGETQYF TGTGCCAGCCGGACTAGCCGGGGAGAGACCCAGTACTTC